What follows are 13 T cell receptor beta chains derived from one specimen sequenced in a study of T-cell reconstitution after alpha-beta-depleted transplantation in children (dated by TCRdb to about 2016). Receptors were amplified or captured by PCR. Sequenced using an Illumina HiSeq 2500. To normalize quantification of the TCRbeta repertoire, the TCR libraries were built with molecular barcoding that relied on unique molecular identifiers. TCRdb reanalyzed the raw reads on its own, using fastp at Q25 for trimming and MiXCR for clone calling, and kept in-frame beta chains. Rows are unified per CDR3 protein, each entry keeping the most common DNA and genes. The sample includes 200,000 to 250,000 distinct CDR3 sequences, with 9.7% observed a single time. The biggest ten clones account for about 4.8% of the sample. Sample: PBMCs from the stem cell graft donor, taken from the stem cell graft. These TCRs come from a human donor who donated a stem cell graft to a child with SCID.

This clonotype has ten or more counts. The chain joins TRBV6-5 to TRBJ2-1, with D possibly being TRBD1 (5 bases). This CDR3 contains 16 residues. Trimming took off 0 bases at V and 2 bases at J, with 11 bases between the two ends. CDR1 and CDR2 (germline): MNHEY, SVGAGI. The CDR3 region has the DNA TGTGCCAGCAGTTACTCGTCAGGGATCCCCTACAATGAGCAGTTCTTC. It is translated as CASSYSSGIPYNEQFF.

In this sample, this clonotype turned up a few times. This chain links TRBV28 with TRBJ2-5, with 10 bases aligning to TRBD1. The V gene end was trimmed by 5 bases and the J gene end by 4 bases; junction bases not matched to a gene: 7. This CDR3 has 15 residues. Germline loops: CDR1 MDHEN, CDR2 SYDVKM. In nucleotides, the CDR3 is TGTGCCAGCAGTACCCCCGGGACAGGGGCAGAGACCCAGTACTTC. Its translation: CASSTPGTGAETQYF. Looking up the rest from reference TRBV28 and TRBJ2-5 gives the full variable domain: DVKVTQSSRYLVKRTGEKVFLECVQDMDHENMFWYRQDPGLGLRLIYFSYDVKMKEKGDIPEGYSVSREKKERFSLILESASTNQTSMYLCASSTPGTGAETQYFGPGTRLLVL.

This clonotype occurred many times. The CDR3 spells CASVEGGNTEAFF. In DNA, the CDR3 is TGTGCCTCGGTCGAGGGTGGGAACACTGAAGCTTTCTTT. The chain has TRBV30 and TRBJ1-1; D not resolved. The germline CDR1 and CDR2 sequences are GTSNPN and SVGIG (reference sequence). V lost 7 bases, J lost 1 base, and 13 bases lay in between. The CDR3 spans 13 residues.

DNA of the CDR3: TGTGCCAGCAGTGGCGGGGTTCGACAGACCCAGTACTTC. Translation: CASSGGVRQTQYF. The chain carries TRBV12-3 or TRBV12-4 and TRBJ2-5; weak D call: TRBD2 (6 bases). CDR3 length equals 13 residues. Trimming shortened V by 5 bases and J by 6 bases, and 13 bases separated the two germline ends.

This clonotype has ten or more counts. This rearrangement joins TRBV12-3 or TRBV12-4 to TRBJ1-1; 8 bases match TRBD1. Trimming cost V 6 bases and J 6 bases; bases outside gene matches: 3. The CDR3 length is 12 residues. This CDR3 reads CASSRQGSEAFF. CDR3 in DNA: TGTGCCAGCAGCCGACAGGGGTCTGAAGCTTTCTTT.

This clonotype appeared many times. This sequence joins TRBV9 and TRBJ1-4, with 12 bases lining up with TRBD1. CDR1 and CDR2 from the germline V gene are SGDLS and YYNGEE. After removal of 4 bases from V and 2 bases from J, the junction contained 15 bases not matched to a gene. This CDR3 has 20 amino acids. Here the CDR3 DNA reads TGTGCCAGCAGCCTGAGGCCGGTTGGGACAGGGGGCGAGACTAATGAAAAACTGTTTTTT. Its protein is CASSLRPVGTGGETNEKLFF. The full variable domain, completed using reference TRBV9 and TRBJ1-4, is DSGVTQTPKHLITATGQRVTLRCSPRSGDLSVYWYQQSLDQGLQFLIQYYNGEERAKGNILERFSAQQFPDLHSELNLSSLELGDSALYFCASSLRPVGTGGETNEKLFFGSGTQLSVL.

This clonotype occurred many times. The gene calls are TRBV11-2 and TRBJ2-7, with D unresolved. The CDR3 is 12 residues long. Trimming took 5 bases from V and 5 from J, leaving 10 bases between them. From germline, CDR1 is SGHAT and CDR2 FQNNGV. CDR3 nucleotides: TGTGCCAGCAGCAGTAGGGCCGACGAGCAGTACTTC. It is translated as CASSSRADEQYF.

This clonotype was seen at least ten times. The chain uses TRBV10-3 and TRBJ2-1; D uncertain. Trimming removed 0 bases at V and 2 bases at J, with 11 bases between. Germline-derived CDR1 and CDR2 are ENHRY and SYGVKD. CDR3 length equals 16 residues. The CDR3 sequence: CAISESSEPPYNEQFF. The CDR3 DNA sequence: TGTGCCATCAGTGAGTCGTCAGAACCACCCTACAATGAGCAGTTCTTC.

This clonotype came up a few times. This chain uses TRBV5-1 with TRBJ2-5, with D possibly being TRBD2 (6 bases). This CDR3 comprises 14 residues. Germline CDR1 is SGHRS and CDR2 is YFSETQ. Trimming cost V 4 bases and J 4 bases, with 14 bases left between them. The CDR3 loop is CASSGREVRETQYF. The CDR3 nucleotides read TGCGCCAGCAGCGGCAGGGAGGTTCGAGAGACCCAGTACTTC.

This clonotype was seen at least ten times. The chain joins TRBV6-1 to TRBJ2-7; D gene ambiguous. This CDR3 region has 13 residues. The V gene lost 11 bases and the J gene lost 1 base, with 15 bases spanning the gap. Germline CDR1 and CDR2: MNHNS and SASEGT. DNA of the CDR3: TGTGCCGCCTCCCGGGCCGGATCCTACGAGCAGTACTTC. Its translation is CAASRAGSYEQYF.

In its sample, this clonotype was seen many times. The chain is built from TRBV20-1 and TRBJ1-1; TRBD1 is a possible D gene (6 bases). V dropped 8 bases and J dropped 1 base, with 8 bases sitting between them. This CDR3 contains 11 residues. Germline loops: CDR1 DFQATT, CDR2 SNEGSKA (reference sequence). The CDR3 is CSTGQNTEAFF. The CDR3 region has the DNA TGCAGTACGGGACAGAACACTGAAGCTTTCTTT.

There are many counts of this clonotype. The chain combines TRBV4-3 with TRBJ2-1; D gene ambiguous. From germline, CDR1 is LGHNA and CDR2 YSLEER. The V gene lost 0 bases and the J gene lost 7 bases, with 13 bases spanning the gap. The CDR3 totals 15 residues. The CDR3: CASSQDIGPRNEQFF. The DNA of the CDR3 is TGCGCCAGCAGCCAAGATATTGGACCCAGGAATGAGCAGTTCTTC.

This clonotype was seen at least ten times. The CDR3 reads CASSSVAGGSLNEQFF. The CDR3 coding sequence is TGTGCCAGCAGTTCCGTAGCGGGGGGGTCCCTTAATGAGCAGTTCTTC. This chain joins TRBV27 and TRBJ2-1, with TRBD2 matching over 11 bases. With 4 bases clipped from V and 7 bases from J, the junction kept 9 bases outside the gene matches. Germline V gene data show CDR1 as MNHEY and CDR2 as SMNVEV (reference sequence). CDR3 size: 16 residues.